This is a list of T cell receptor beta chains from one sample in a study of T cells in Graves' hyperthyroidism and ophthalmopathy. Using its own MiXCR run on the multiplex PCR reads, TCRdb lists one record per CDR3 protein. The sample holds 550,000 to 600,000 distinct CDR3 sequences, 12% to 15% seen once. Sequenced input: blood. These receptors originate from a woman younger than 35 with Graves' ophthalmopathy. Each CDR3 is given with its conserved first and last residue. A D gene is named only where the DNA matches it firmly. The listing skips clone size in some rows; elsewhere it reads once, few, many or a size class.

TRBV30	many	-	TRBJ2-5	CAWGGWVEETQYF	TGTGCCTGGGGCGGCTGGGTAGAGGAGACCCAGTACTTC
TRBV4-1	few	-	TRBJ2-7	CASSQTTGGYEQYF	TGCGCCAGCAGCCAGACAACAGGTGGCTACGAGCAGTACTTC
TRBV30	-	TRBD1	TRBJ1-5	CASSLDGQGGQPQHF	TGTGCCAGCAGCTTAGACGGACAGGGCGGCCAGCCCCAGCATTTT
TRBV11-1	many	-	TRBJ2-5	CASSSWAREEETQYF	TGTGCCAGCAGCTCCTGGGCTAGAGAAGAAGAGACCCAGTACTTC
TRBV7-8	many	-	TRBJ1-3	CASSLVSSGNTIYF	TGTGCCAGCAGCTTAGTAAGCTCTGGAAACACCATATATTTT
TRBV6-2/TRBV6-3	-	-	TRBJ1-5	CASSFGLSNQPQHF	TGTGCCAGCAGCTTCGGTCTTAGCAATCAGCCCCAGCATTTT
TRBV7-9	-	TRBD2	TRBJ2-1	CASSPSGRGHNEQFF	TGTGCCAGCAGCCCCAGCGGGAGGGGGCACAATGAGCAGTTCTTC
TRBV7-2	many	TRBD2	TRBJ2-5	CASSPYTSGQETQYF	TGTGCCAGCAGCCCCTATACTAGCGGCCAAGAGACCCAGTACTTC
TRBV2	many	-	TRBJ2-7	CASSELYEQYF	TGTGCCAGCAGTGAACTCTACGAGCAGTACTTC
TRBV5-5	few	-	TRBJ2-7	CASSLGWGGLDEQYF	TGTGCCAGCAGCTTGGGGTGGGGGGGCTTGGACGAGCAGTACTTC
TRBV30	many	TRBD1	TRBJ1-2	CAWSDGQGAYYGYTF	TGTGCCTGGAGTGATGGACAGGGGGCATACTATGGCTACACCTTC
TRBV20-1	-	TRBD2	TRBJ2-1	CSAGYGTSGYNEQFF	TGCAGTGCTGGATACGGGACTAGCGGCTACAATGAGCAGTTCTTC
TRBV6-2/TRBV6-3	many	-	TRBJ2-3	CASSKTGMSTDTQYF	TGTGCCAGCAGCAAAACAGGGATGAGCACAGATACGCAGTATTTT
TRBV20-1	many	TRBD1	TRBJ2-1	CSASPGQDWNEQFF	TGCAGTGCTAGCCCGGGACAGGACTGGAATGAGCAGTTCTTC
TRBV2	once	-	TRBJ2-1	CASSARGGTFFPNEQFF	TGTGCCAGCAGTGCTCGAGGCGGAACCTTTTTCCCCAATGAGCAGTTCTTC
TRBV19	-	-	TRBJ2-3	CASSFQDTDTQYF	TGTGCCAGTAGTTTCCAGGACACAGATACGCAGTATTTT
TRBV7-3	-	-	TRBJ2-2	CASSLSRESWTGELFF	TGTGCCAGCAGCTTAAGCCGGGAGTCGTGGACCGGGGAGCTGTTTTTT
TRBV20-1	many	TRBD1	TRBJ2-2	CSAGQGVFSANTGELFF	TGCAGTGCGGGACAGGGTGTATTTTCCGCGAACACCGGGGAGCTGTTTTTT
TRBV15	many	-	TRBJ2-7	CATSRDRGYEQYF	TGTGCCACCAGCAGAGATCGGGGCTACGAGCAGTACTTC
TRBV6-2/TRBV6-3	many	-	TRBJ2-7	CASSYMGPPLEQYF	TGTGCCAGCAGTTACATGGGACCTCCCCTCGAGCAGTACTTC
TRBV7-2	many	-	TRBJ1-5	CASSVSDNQPQHF	TGTGCCAGCAGCGTCTCGGATAATCAGCCCCAGCATTTT
TRBV4-3	few	TRBD2	TRBJ2-2	CASSQGLAGGSTGELFF	TGCGCCAGCAGCCAAGGACTAGCGGGAGGGTCAACCGGGGAGCTGTTTTTT
TRBV28	many	-	TRBJ1-1	CASSNTVNTEAFF	TGTGCCAGCAGTAACACGGTGAACACTGAAGCTTTCTTT
TRBV12-3/TRBV12-4	many	TRBD2	TRBJ2-3	CASSFAMAGGGDTQYF	TGTGCCAGCAGTTTTGCGATGGCGGGAGGAGGGGATACGCAGTATTTT
TRBV11-3	few	TRBD1	TRBJ1-2	CASSPTGGEIGYGYTF	TGTGCCAGCAGCCCGACAGGGGGAGAGATCGGATATGGCTACACCTTC
TRBV20-1	-	TRBD1	TRBJ1-2	CSARDRTTPIRDRGGYTF	TGCAGTGCTAGAGATCGCACCACTCCGATCCGGGACAGGGGGGGCTACACCTTC
TRBV3-1	few	TRBD2	TRBJ2-3	CANSLPTSVGTDTQYF	TGTGCCAACAGCCTACCGACTAGCGTCGGCACAGATACGCAGTATTTT
TRBV11-3	-	TRBD2	TRBJ2-7	CASSQLAGGGSSYEQYF	TGTGCCAGCAGCCAACTAGCGGGAGGAGGGAGCTCCTACGAGCAGTACTTC
TRBV2	many	TRBD1	TRBJ2-3	CASRRQGDGDTQYF	TGTGCCAGCAGACGACAGGGGGATGGAGATACGCAGTATTTT
TRBV28	many	-	TRBJ2-3	CASTAGAGADTQYF	TGTGCCAGCACCGCAGGGGCAGGGGCAGATACGCAGTATTTT
TRBV19	-	TRBD2	TRBJ2-1	CASSSSGSSSYNEQFF	TGTGCCAGTAGTAGTAGCGGGAGTAGTTCCTACAATGAGCAGTTCTTC
TRBV27	many	TRBD1	TRBJ1-5	CASSFAGGINQPQHF	TGTGCCAGCAGTTTTGCAGGGGGCATCAATCAGCCCCAGCATTTT
TRBV3-1	many	-	TRBJ1-3	CASSQDSQGGNTIYF	TGTGCCAGCAGCCAAGATAGCCAGGGTGGAAACACCATATATTTT
TRBV7-3	few	TRBD1	TRBJ2-7	CASSLTTGVEQYF	TGTGCCAGCAGCTTAACGACAGGGGTCGAGCAGTACTTC
TRBV30	many	-	TRBJ1-4	CAWSAIGPYNEKLFF	TGTGCCTGGAGCGCCATCGGGCCCTATAATGAAAAACTGTTTTTT
TRBV28	many	TRBD1	TRBJ1-4	CASSSRPWDSYRATNEKLFF	TGTGCCAGCAGTTCCCGGCCTTGGGACAGCTACCGTGCAACTAATGAAAAACTGTTTTTT
TRBV3-1	-	-	TRBJ1-2	CASSQGLGGGSGYTF	TGTGCCAGCAGCCAAGGTTTGGGAGGGGGTTCTGGCTACACCTTC
TRBV29-1	-	-	TRBJ2-1	CSVGRRLASNEQFF	TGCAGCGTTGGCCGGCGGCTAGCGTCCAATGAGCAGTTCTTC
TRBV27	many	-	TRBJ2-1	CASSLVSRGNEQFF	TGTGCCAGCAGTTTGGTTAGCAGGGGCAATGAGCAGTTCTTC